This TCR beta chain stems from a study of response to subunit inactivated influenza vaccine. TCRdb used MiXCR to reprocess the RT-PCR reads, holding one entry per CDR3 protein. This sample has roughly 650,000 distinct CDR3 sequences, with about 14% found just once. About this clonotype: The antigen is not known.

Findings of the study overall: The authors suggested that every seasonal influenza vaccination recruits few new T cells.

Sample: PBMCs from blood, taken approximately 15 days before vaccination. This sequence originates from a man in his fifties or sixties who received an inactivated influenza vaccine.

This chain's CDR3 is CASSPMGTGSYEQYF. Here the CDR3 DNA reads TGTGCCAGCAGCCCCATGGGGACAGGGAGCTACGAGCAGTACTTC. The V call is TRBV7-9, the J call TRBJ2-7, with 9 bases identical to TRBD1. Germline assignment: CDR1 SEHNR and CDR2 FQNEAQ (reference sequence). This CDR3 comprises 15 residues. The V segment lost 5 bases and the J segment 3 bases; nucleotides outside the gene matches: 8.